The 20 T cell receptor beta chains in this list originate from one sample, sequenced in a study of regulatory T cells in long-lasting Graves disease. To make TCR beta libraries, researchers used iRepertoire HTBI primers and Arm-PCR of CDR3 regions. TCRdb ran MiXCR on the multiplex PCR reads and lists one entry per CDR3 protein. The sample holds about 200,000 distinct CDR3 sequences, approximately 18% seen once. The time point is: newly diagnosed GD, antithyroid drugs for less than 3 months. PBMCs provided the RNA from which the TCR library was made. These data also formed part of another study, on T cells in Graves' hyperthyroidism and ophthalmopathy.

The sample here was peripheral blood mononuclear cells (PBMCs), taken at new diagnosis, from a patient treated with antithyroid drugs. The source is a woman in her thirties with Graves disease.

This rearrangement joins TRBV19 to TRBJ1-1, with D perhaps matching TRBD1 (5 bases). V lost 4 bases and J 6 bases, leaving 15 bases between the germline ends. Germline V gives CDR1 LNHDA, CDR2 SQIVND (reference sequence). This CDR3 spans 14 amino acids. The DNA for the CDR3 is TGTGCCAGTAGTAGACAAGGTCAGGGCGCTGAAGCTTTCTTT. Encoded protein: CASSRQGQGAEAFF. The full variable domain, in which reference TRBV19 and TRBJ1-1 provide the parts outside the CDR3, is DGGITQSPKYLFRKEGQNVTLSCEQNLNHDAMYWYRQDPGQGLRLIYYSQIVNDFQKGDIAEGYSVSREKKESFPLTVTSAQKNPTAFYLCASSRQGQGAEAFFGQGTRLTVV.

This clonotype was seen at least ten times. This rearrangement joins TRBV15 to TRBJ1-3; TRBD1 is a possible D gene (5 bases). The germline V gene encodes CDR1 LNHNV and CDR2 YYDKDF (reference sequence). Trimming left V 0 bases short and J 8 bases short, with 14 bases between. This CDR3 is built from 15 residues. CDR3 bases: TGTGCCACCAGCAGAGAGGGGGTTACTAGGGACACCATATATTTT. It is translated as CATSREGVTRDTIYF.

This clonotype has at least ten counts. The chain is built from TRBV10-2 and TRBJ1-3, with D possibly being TRBD1 (6 bases). CDR3 size: 14 residues. V lost 2 bases and J 9 bases, leaving 14 bases between the germline ends. Per germline, CDR1 WSHSY and CDR2 SAAADI. This CDR3 reads CASSEATGLGTIYF. In DNA form, the CDR3 reads TGCGCCAGCAGTGAGGCCACAGGGCTTGGCACCATATATTTT.

This clonotype has ten or more counts. The rearrangement uses TRBV24-1 and TRBJ2-5, with 7 bases that match TRBD1. Germline V gene lookup returns CDR1 KGHDR and CDR2 SFDVKD. V shed 1 base, J shed 2 bases, and the junction held 9 bases outside the gene matches. The CDR3 consists of 17 residues. The CDR3: CATSDLPKGQIQETQYF. The CDR3, as DNA: TGTGCCACCAGTGATTTACCGAAGGGACAGATACAAGAGACCCAGTACTTC.

This clonotype was observed a handful of times. The chain uses TRBV29-1 and TRBJ1-2; possible D gene TRBD1, 5 bases. V shed 5 bases and J shed 7 bases, with 17 bases lying between them. Germline CDR1 and CDR2: SQVTM and ANQGSEA. The CDR3 contains 13 residues. The CDR3 DNA follows: TGCAGCGTTTTGGACCCCCTTGGGGGTGGCTACACCTTC. As protein: CSVLDPLGGGYTF. Full variable domain (outside the CDR3, taken from reference TRBV29-1 and TRBJ1-2): SAVISQKPSRDICQRGTSLTIQCQVDSQVTMMFWYRQQPGQSLTLIATANQGSEATYESGFVIDKFPISRPNLTFSTLTVSNMSPEDSSIYLCSVLDPLGGGYTFGSGTRLTVV.

This clonotype came up many times. The chain recombines TRBV28 with TRBJ2-3; 7 nucleotides line up with TRBD2. The CDR3 extends over 14 amino acids. V shed 7 bases, J shed 2 bases, and the junction held 6 bases outside the gene matches. CDR1 and CDR2 from the germline V gene are MDHEN and SYDVKM. The CDR3 loop reads CASIMGGATDTQYF. The CDR3 DNA reads TGTGCCAGCATCATGGGAGGGGCCACAGATACGCAGTATTTT.

This clonotype was detected many times. The chain links TRBV11-3 to TRBJ2-3; 7 bases are a match to TRBD2. The germline V gene encodes CDR1 SGHNT and CDR2 YENEEA. After removal of 8 bases from V and 0 bases from J, the junction contained 8 bases not matched to a gene. The CDR3 covers 15 residues. This CDR3 reads CASSRGGGSTDTQYF. CDR3 coding DNA: TGTGCCAGCTCCAGAGGCGGGGGAAGCACAGATACGCAGTATTTT.

At least ten counts were recorded for this clonotype. The rearrangement uses TRBV5-1 and TRBJ1-4; D ambiguous. This CDR3 has 14 amino acids. V was shortened by 0 bases and J by 3 bases, with 6 bases between the two germline ends. Germline V gene data show CDR1 as SGHRS and CDR2 as YFSETQ. The CDR3 is CASSLGVSNEKLFF. CDR3 bases: TGCGCCAGCAGCTTGGGGGTTTCTAATGAAAAACTGTTTTTT.

The sample holds many counts of this clonotype. V is TRBV5-1 and J is TRBJ2-3, with D maybe TRBD1 (6 bases). Looked up from germline, CDR1 is SGHRS and CDR2 is YFSETQ. The CDR3 extends over 15 amino acids. The V end lost 4 bases, the J end lost 5 bases, and 17 bases lay between the germline ends. The CDR3: CASSNWGLVGDTQYF. The CDR3 DNA is TGCGCCAGCAGCAACTGGGGGCTAGTTGGAGATACGCAGTATTTT.

This clonotype occurred many times. V usage is TRBV5-4 and J usage is TRBJ2-1; weak D call: TRBD2 (6 bases). V lost 0 bases and J lost 5, with 12 bases in between. This CDR3 is built from 15 residues. Germline V gives CDR1 SGHNT, CDR2 YYREEE (reference sequence). CDR3: CASSLDIAANNEQFF. CDR3 DNA: TGTGCCAGCAGCTTGGATATAGCGGCTAACAATGAGCAGTTCTTC.

This clonotype appeared many times. V and J are TRBV19 and TRBJ2-1; 14 nucleotides match TRBD2. This CDR3 has 15 amino acids. Germline lookup yields CDR1 LNHDA and CDR2 SQIVND (reference sequence). V lost 7 bases to trimming and J lost 4 bases; unmatched junction nucleotides: 3. The CDR3 spells CASKRTSGGYNEQFF. CDR3 coding DNA: TGTGCCAGTAAAAGGACTAGCGGGGGGTACAATGAGCAGTTCTTC.

This clonotype was recorded at least ten times. This chain connects TRBV19 to TRBJ1-6; 9 nucleotides line up with TRBD1. Germline V CDR1 and CDR2: LNHDA, SQIVND (reference sequence). This CDR3 is 16 amino acids long. Trimming at V came to 3 bases and at J to 5 bases, leaving 5 bases not matched to a gene. The chain's CDR3 is CASSIRGTGNNSPLHF. In DNA form, the CDR3 reads TGTGCCAGTAGTATCCGAGGGACAGGGAATAATTCACCCCTCCACTTT. Supplemented by reference TRBV19 and TRBJ1-6, the full variable domain reads DGGITQSPKYLFRKEGQNVTLSCEQNLNHDAMYWYRQDPGQGLRLIYYSQIVNDFQKGDIAEGYSVSREKKESFPLTVTSAQKNPTAFYLCASSIRGTGNNSPLHFGNGTRLTVT.

This clonotype was observed many times. This rearrangement joins TRBV2 to TRBJ2-1; D is possibly TRBD1 (6 bases). V was trimmed by 8 bases and J by 3 bases, leaving 14 bases between them. Per the germline V gene, CDR1 is SNHLY and CDR2 is FYNNEI. The CDR3 sequence is 14 residues long. CDR3 residues: CASHRDIRYNEQFF. Written as DNA, the CDR3 is TGTGCCAGCCATCGGGACATCCGCTACAATGAGCAGTTCTTC.

This clonotype came up a few times. The V and J genes are TRBV2 and TRBJ1-5, with TRBD1 matching over 7 bases. This CDR3 has 15 residues. The ends lost 8 bases at V and 0 bases at J; junction bases unmatched: 7. Germline V lookup: CDR1 SNHLY, CDR2 FYNNEI. This CDR3 reads CASGEQGYSNQPQHF. For the CDR3, the DNA is TGTGCCAGCGGGGAACAGGGGTATAGCAATCAGCCCCAGCATTTT.

This clonotype came up many times. This chain connects TRBV7-3 to TRBJ1-1; tentative D call: TRBD1 (6 bases). V was pared by 2 bases and J by 3 bases, with 10 bases between. The CDR3 spans 14 residues. Germline-derived CDR1 and CDR2 are SGHTA and FQGTGA. The CDR3 nucleotides are TGTGCCAGCAGCTTAGGTCAGGGGCACACTGAAGCTTTCTTT. Protein product: CASSLGQGHTEAFF. Drawing the rest from reference TRBV7-3 and TRBJ1-1, the complete variable domain is GAGVSQTPSNKVTEKGKYVELRCDPISGHTALYWYRQSLGQGPEFLIYFQGTGAADDSGLPNDRFFAVRPEGSVSTLKIQRTERGDSAVYLCASSLGQGHTEAFFGQGTRLTVV.

This clonotype was counted a single time. The V and J genes are TRBV9 and TRBJ1-1; TRBD1 matches 9 bases. Germline CDR1 SGDLS, CDR2 YYNGEE. The CDR3 sequence is 15 residues long. V lost 3 bases to trimming and J lost 1 base; unmatched junction nucleotides: 4. CDR3 nucleotides: TGTGCCAGCAGCGCGGACAGGGGAAGGAACACTGAAGCTTTCTTT. Protein: CASSADRGRNTEAFF.

This clonotype was observed at least ten times. The CDR3 region has the DNA TGTGCCAGCAGTTCCCCCACGGACAGGGACCGAAACACCATATATTTT. Translation gives CASSSPTDRDRNTIYF. The genes are TRBV28 and TRBJ1-3, with 8 bases that match TRBD1. Germline CDR1 is MDHEN and CDR2 is SYDVKM. CDR3 length: 16 residues. V was pared by 4 bases and J by 5 bases, with 10 bases of the junction left unmatched.

This clonotype was observed at least ten times. Relative to the germline gene, one junction end is altered; a read error may explain this. CDR3 DNA: TGCGCCAGCAGACAGGGCCTCCGGGACTCCTTCAATGAGCAGTTCTTC. Protein: CASRQGLRDSFNEQFF. The chain has TRBV4-1 and TRBJ2-1, with D possibly being TRBD1 or TRBD2 (6 bases each). The CDR3 totals 16 residues. The V gene's germline CDR1 is MGHRA and CDR2 YSYEKL.

This clonotype was detected ten times or more. V is TRBV7-6 and J is TRBJ1-1; D call uncertain. The V gene's germline CDR1 is SGHVS and CDR2 FNYEAQ. Trimming removed 1 base at V and 4 bases at J, with 7 bases between. The CDR3 extends over 13 amino acids. CDR3 sequence: CASSLGQITEAFF. DNA of the CDR3: TGTGCCAGCAGCTTAGGACAAATCACTGAAGCTTTCTTT.

The chain is built from TRBV2 and TRBJ2-1, with 7 nucleotides matching TRBD1. V trimming: 7 bases; J trimming: 9 bases; junction bases outside the gene matches: 6. The germline CDR1 and CDR2 sequences are SNHLY and FYNNEI. This CDR3 is built from 12 residues. CDR3 in amino acids: CASKGDSGEQFF. CDR3 in DNA: TGTGCCAGCAAAGGGGACAGTGGTGAGCAGTTCTTC.